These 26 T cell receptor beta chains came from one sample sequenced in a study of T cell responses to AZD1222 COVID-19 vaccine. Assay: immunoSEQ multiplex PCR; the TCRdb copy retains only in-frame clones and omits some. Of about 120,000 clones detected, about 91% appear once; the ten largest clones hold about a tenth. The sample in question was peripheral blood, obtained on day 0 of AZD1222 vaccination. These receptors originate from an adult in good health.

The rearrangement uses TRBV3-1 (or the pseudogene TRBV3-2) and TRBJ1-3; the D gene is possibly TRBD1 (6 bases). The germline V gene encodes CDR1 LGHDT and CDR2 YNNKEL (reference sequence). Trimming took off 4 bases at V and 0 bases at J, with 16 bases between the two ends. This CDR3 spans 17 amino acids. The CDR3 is CASSRNEGGASGNTIYF. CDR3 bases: TGTGCCAGCAGCCGGAATGAAGGGGGGGCCTCTGGAAACACCATATATTTT.

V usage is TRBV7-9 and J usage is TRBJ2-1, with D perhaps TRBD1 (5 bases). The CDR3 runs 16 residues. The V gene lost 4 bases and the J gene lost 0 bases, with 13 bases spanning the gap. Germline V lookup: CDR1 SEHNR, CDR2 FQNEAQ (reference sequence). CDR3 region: CASSYFDSSSYNEQFF. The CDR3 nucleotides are TGTGCCAGCAGCTACTTTGACAGTAGCTCCTACAATGAGCAGTTCTTC.

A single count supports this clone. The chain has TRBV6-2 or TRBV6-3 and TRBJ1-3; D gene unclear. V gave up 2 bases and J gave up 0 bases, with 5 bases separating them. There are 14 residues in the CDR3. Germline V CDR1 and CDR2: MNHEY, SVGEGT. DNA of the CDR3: TGTGCCAGCAGTTACGACGTCTCTGGAAACACCATATATTTT. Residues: CASSYDVSGNTIYF.

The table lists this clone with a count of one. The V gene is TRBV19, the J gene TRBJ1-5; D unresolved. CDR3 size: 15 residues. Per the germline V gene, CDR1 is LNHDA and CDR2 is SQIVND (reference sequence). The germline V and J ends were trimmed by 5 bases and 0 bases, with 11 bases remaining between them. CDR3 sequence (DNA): TGTGCCAGTAGTCGGGTAGGCGGTAGCAATCAGCCCCAGCATTTT. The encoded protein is CASSRVGGSNQPQHF.

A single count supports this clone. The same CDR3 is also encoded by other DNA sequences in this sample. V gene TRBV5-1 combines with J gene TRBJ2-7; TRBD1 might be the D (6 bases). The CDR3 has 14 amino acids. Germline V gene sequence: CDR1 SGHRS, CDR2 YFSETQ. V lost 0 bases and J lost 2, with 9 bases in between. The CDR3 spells CASSLDRATYEQYF. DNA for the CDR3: TGCGCCAGCAGCTTGGACAGGGCCACCTACGAGCAGTACTTC.

The CDR3 coding sequence is TGTGCCAGCAGTGAGTCATCCTTGATGGGCTATGGCTACACCTTC. The encoded protein is CASSESSLMGYGYTF. This sequence joins TRBV6-4 and TRBJ1-2; D is undetermined. The germline gives CDR1 MRHNA, CDR2 SNTAGT. V dropped 3 bases and J dropped 4 bases, with 15 bases sitting between them. The CDR3 sequence is 15 residues long.

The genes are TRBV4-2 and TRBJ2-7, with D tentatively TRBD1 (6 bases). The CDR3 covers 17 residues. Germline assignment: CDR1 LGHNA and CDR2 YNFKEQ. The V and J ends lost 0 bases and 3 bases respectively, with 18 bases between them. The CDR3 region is CASSQDSGGAPYYEQYF. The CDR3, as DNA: TGTGCCAGCAGCCAAGATTCTGGGGGCGCCCCCTACTACGAGCAGTACTTC.

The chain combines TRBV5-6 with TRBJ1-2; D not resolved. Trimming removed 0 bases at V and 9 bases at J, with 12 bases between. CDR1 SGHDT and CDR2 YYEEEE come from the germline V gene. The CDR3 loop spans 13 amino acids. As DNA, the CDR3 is TGTGCCAGCAGCTTGGAAAGGAGTTGGAGCTACACCTTC. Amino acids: CASSLERSWSYTF.

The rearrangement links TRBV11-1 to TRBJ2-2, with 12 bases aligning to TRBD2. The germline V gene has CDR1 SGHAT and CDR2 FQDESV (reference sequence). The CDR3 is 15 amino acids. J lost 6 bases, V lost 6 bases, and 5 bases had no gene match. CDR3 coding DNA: TGTGCCAGCAGTTCTAGCGGGGGGGCCCCCGGGGAGCTGTTTTTT. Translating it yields CASSSSGGAPGELFF.

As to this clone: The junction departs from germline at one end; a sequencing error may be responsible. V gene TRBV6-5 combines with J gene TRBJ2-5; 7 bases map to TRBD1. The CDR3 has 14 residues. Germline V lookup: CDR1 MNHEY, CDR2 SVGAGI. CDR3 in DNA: TGTGCCAGCAGTTACGGGACAGCCCAAGGGACCCAGTACTTC. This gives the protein CASSYGTAQGTQYF.

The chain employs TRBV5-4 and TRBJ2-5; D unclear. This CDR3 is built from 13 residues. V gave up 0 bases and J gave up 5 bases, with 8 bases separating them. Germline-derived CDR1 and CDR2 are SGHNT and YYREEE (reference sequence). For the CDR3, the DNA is TGTGCCAGCAGCTTGGTACCAGCCGAGACCCAGTACTTC. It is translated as CASSLVPAETQYF.

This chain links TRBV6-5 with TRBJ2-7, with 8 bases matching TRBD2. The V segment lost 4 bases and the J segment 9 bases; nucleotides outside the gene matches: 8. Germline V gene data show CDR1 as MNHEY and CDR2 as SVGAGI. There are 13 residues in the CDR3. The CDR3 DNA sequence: TGTGCCAGCAGTTCTCCCGGACTAGCAACGCAGTACTTC. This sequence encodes CASSSPGLATQYF.

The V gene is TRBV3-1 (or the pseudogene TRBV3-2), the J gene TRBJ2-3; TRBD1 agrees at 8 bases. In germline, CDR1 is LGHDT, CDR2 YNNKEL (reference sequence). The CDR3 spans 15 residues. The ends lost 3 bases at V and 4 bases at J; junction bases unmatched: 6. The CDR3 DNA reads TGTGCCAGCAGCCAGGACAGGGCCTCCCCAGATACGCAGTATTTT. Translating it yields CASSQDRASPDTQYF.

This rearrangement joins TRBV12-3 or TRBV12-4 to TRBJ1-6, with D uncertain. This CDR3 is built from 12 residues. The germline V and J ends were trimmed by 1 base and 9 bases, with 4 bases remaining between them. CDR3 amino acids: CASSLGFSPLHF. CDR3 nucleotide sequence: TGTGCCAGCAGTTTAGGTTTTTCACCCCTCCACTTT.

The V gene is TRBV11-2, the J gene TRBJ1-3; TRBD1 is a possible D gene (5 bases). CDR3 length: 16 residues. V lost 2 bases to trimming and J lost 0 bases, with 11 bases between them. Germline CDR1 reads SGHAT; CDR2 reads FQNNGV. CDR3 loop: CASSLRLGDSGNTIYF. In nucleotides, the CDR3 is TGTGCCAGCAGCTTAAGATTGGGGGACTCTGGAAACACCATATATTTT.

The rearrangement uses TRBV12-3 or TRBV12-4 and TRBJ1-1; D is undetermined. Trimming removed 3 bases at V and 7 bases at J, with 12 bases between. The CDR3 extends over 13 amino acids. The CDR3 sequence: CASSFSPRIEAFF. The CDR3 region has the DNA TGTGCCAGCAGTTTCAGCCCCAGGATTGAAGCTTTCTTT.

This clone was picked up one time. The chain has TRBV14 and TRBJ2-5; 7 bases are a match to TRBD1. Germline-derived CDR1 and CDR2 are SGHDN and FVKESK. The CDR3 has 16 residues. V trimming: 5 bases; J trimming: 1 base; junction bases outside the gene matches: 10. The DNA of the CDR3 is TGTGCCAGCAGCGGCCGGGACAGAGCGATCCAAGAGACCCAGTACTTC. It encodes CASSGRDRAIQETQYF.

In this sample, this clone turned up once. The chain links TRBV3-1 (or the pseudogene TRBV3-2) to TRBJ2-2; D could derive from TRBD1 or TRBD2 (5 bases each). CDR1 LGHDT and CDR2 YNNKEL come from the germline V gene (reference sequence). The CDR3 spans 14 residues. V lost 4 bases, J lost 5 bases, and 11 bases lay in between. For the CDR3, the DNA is TGTGCCAGCAGCCGAGGGGAAGGGACCGGGGAGCTGTTTTTT. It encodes CASSRGEGTGELFF.

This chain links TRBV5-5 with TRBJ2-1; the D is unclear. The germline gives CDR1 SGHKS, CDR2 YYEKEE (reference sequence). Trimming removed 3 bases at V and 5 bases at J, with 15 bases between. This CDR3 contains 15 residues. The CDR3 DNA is TGTGCCAGCAGCTCCCAGTTCGCGGTGCACAATGAGCAGTTCTTC. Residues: CASSSQFAVHNEQFF.

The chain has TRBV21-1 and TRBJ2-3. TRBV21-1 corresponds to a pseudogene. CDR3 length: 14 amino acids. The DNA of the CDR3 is TGTGCCAGCAGTTCCGGATTTTGCACAGATACGCAGTATTTT. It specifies CASSSGFCTDTQYF.

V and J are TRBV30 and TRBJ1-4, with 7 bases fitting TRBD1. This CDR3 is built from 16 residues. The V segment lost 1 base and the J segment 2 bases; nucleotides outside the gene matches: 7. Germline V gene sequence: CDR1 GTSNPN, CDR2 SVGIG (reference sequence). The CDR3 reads CAWSATRGRTNEKLFF. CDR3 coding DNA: TGTGCCTGGAGTGCGACGAGGGGGCGGACTAATGAAAAACTGTTTTTT.

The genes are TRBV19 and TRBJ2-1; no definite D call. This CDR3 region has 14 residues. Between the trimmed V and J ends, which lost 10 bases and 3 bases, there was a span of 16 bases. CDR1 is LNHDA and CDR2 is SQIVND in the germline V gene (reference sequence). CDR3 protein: CATSLGPRYNEQFF. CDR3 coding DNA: TGTGCCACCTCCCTGGGTCCACGCTACAATGAGCAGTTCTTC.

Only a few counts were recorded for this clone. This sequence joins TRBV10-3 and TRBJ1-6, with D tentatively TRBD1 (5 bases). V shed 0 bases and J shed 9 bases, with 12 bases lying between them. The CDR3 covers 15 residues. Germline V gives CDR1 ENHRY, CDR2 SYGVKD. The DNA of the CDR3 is TGTGCCATCAGTGAGTCGAGAGGGGATTCTTCACCCCTCCACTTT. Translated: CAISESRGDSSPLHF.

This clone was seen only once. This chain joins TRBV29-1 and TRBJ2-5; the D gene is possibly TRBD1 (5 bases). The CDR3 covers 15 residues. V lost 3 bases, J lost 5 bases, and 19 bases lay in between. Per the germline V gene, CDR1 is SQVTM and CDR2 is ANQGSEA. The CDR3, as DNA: TGCAGCGTTGAGGATCGGCAGGGTTTGGCGGAGACCCAGTACTTC. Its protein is CSVEDRQGLAETQYF.

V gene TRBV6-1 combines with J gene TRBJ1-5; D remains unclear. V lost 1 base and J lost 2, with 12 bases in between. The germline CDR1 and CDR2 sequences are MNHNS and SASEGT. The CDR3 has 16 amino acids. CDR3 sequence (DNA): TGTGCCAGCAGTGAAGGGAGGGCAGCGGGCAATCAGCCCCAGCATTTT. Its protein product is CASSEGRAAGNQPQHF.

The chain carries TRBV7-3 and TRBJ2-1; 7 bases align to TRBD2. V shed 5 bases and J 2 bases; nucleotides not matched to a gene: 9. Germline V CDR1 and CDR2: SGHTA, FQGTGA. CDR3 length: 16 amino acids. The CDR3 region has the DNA TGTGCCAGCAGCCTAAGCACTAGCGATACCTACAATGAGCAGTTCTTC. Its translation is CASSLSTSDTYNEQFF.